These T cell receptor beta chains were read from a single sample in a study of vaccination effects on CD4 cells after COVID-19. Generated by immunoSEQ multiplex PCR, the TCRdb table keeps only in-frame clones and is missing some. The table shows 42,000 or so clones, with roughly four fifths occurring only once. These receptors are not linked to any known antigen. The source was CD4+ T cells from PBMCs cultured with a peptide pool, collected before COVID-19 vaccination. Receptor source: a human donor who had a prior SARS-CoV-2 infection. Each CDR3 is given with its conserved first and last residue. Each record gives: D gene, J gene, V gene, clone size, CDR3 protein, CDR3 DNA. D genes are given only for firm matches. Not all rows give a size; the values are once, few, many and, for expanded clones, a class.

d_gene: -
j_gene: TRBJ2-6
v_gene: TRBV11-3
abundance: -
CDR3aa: CASGMVSGANVLTF
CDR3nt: TGTGCCAGCGGAATGGTCTCTGGGGCCAACGTCCTGACTTTC

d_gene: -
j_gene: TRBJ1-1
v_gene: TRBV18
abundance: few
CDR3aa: CASSPFHPRNTEAFF
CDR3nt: TGTGCCAGCTCGCCCTTCCACCCAAGGAACACTGAAGCTTTCTTT

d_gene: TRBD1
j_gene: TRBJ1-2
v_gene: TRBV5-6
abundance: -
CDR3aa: CASSLGTQGANGYTF
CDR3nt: TGTGCCAGCAGCTTGGGTACACAGGGGGCGAATGGCTACACCTTC

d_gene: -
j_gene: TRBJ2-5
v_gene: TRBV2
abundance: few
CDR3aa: CASGGTIGETQYF
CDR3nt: TGTGCCAGCGGAGGGACAATTGGGGAGACCCAGTACTTC

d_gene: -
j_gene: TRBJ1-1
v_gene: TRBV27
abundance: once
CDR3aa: CASSLTSGTPRNTEAFF
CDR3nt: TGTGCCAGCAGTTTGACTTCCGGGACACCTAGGAACACTGAAGCTTTCTTT

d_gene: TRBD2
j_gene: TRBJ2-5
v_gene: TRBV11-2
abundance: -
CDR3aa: CASRTSGQETQYF
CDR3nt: TGTGCCAGCAGGACTAGCGGCCAAGAGACCCAGTACTTC

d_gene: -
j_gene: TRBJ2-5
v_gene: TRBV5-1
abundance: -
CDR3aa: CASSFSYRETQYF
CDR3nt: TGCGCCAGCAGCTTTTCCTACCGGGAGACCCAGTACTTC

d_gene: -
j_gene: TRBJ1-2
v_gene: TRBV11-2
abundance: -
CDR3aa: CASSPGRFSGYTF
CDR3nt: TGTGCCAGCAGCCCAGGGAGGTTCTCGGGCTACACCTTC

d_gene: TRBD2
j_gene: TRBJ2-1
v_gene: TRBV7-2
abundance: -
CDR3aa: CASVAGGSYNEQFF
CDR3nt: TGTGCCAGCGTGGCGGGAGGTTCCTACAATGAGCAGTTCTTC

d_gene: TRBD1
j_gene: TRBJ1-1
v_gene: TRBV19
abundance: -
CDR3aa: CASSIQGAARTEAFF
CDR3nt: TGTGCCAGTAGTATACAGGGGGCGGCTCGGACTGAAGCTTTCTTT

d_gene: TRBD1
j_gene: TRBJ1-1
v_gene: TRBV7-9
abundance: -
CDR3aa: CASSYQGAITEAFF
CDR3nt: TGTGCCAGCAGCTATCAGGGGGCTATAACTGAAGCTTTCTTT

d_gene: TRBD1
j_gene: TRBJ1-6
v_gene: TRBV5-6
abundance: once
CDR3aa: CASSFGTENSPLHF
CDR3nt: TGTGCCAGCAGCTTCGGGACAGAGAATTCACCCCTCCACTTT